A single sample is the source of the 14 T cell receptor beta chains below, sequenced in a study of blood T cell repertoires in COVID-19. Measured with immunoSEQ multiplex PCR; TCRdb has only the in-frame clones, and not every one. The sample contains about 230,000 clones, over 75% of which appear only once. Sequencing input: peripheral blood. These receptors were taken from a man aged 45-65 years with COVID-19, enrolled during active disease.

This sequence joins TRBV2 and TRBJ2-3; 15 nucleotides line up with TRBD2. This CDR3 spans 15 amino acids. CDR1 and CDR2 (germline): SNHLY, FYNNEI. Trimming cost V 9 bases and J 6 bases; bases outside gene matches: 7. The CDR3 spells CASAGLAGGPDTQYF. The CDR3 bases are TGTGCCAGTGCCGGACTAGCGGGGGGGCCGGATACGCAGTATTTT.

The chain carries TRBV5-1 and TRBJ1-4, with 12 bases lining up with TRBD1. Per germline, CDR1 SGHRS and CDR2 YFSETQ. Trimming cost V 3 bases and J 7 bases; bases outside gene matches: 10. The CDR3 is 17 amino acids. Here the CDR3 DNA reads TGCGCCAGCAGCTGGGGACAGGGGGCCGGGGCCCTTGAAAAACTGTTTTTT. Protein product: CASSWGQGAGALEKLFF.

The CDR3 here is CSVEWGRPTQYF. For the CDR3, the DNA is TGCAGCGTTGAATGGGGGCGCCCAACGCAGTATTTT. The chain recombines TRBV29-1 with TRBJ2-3, with D possibly TRBD1 on 6 matching bases. Germline-derived CDR1 and CDR2 are SQVTM and ANQGSEA. V was cut by 2 bases and J by 9 bases, with 12 bases left in between. The CDR3 consists of 12 residues.

The gene calls are TRBV7-6 and TRBJ1-1; TRBD1 might be the D (5 bases). The CDR3 covers 19 residues. The germline V gene has CDR1 SGHVS and CDR2 FNYEAQ. V shed 0 bases and J shed 0 bases, with 20 bases lying between them. CDR3 in amino acids: CASSLALRGSTHMNTEAFF. The CDR3 nucleotides read TGTGCCAGCAGCTTAGCGCTTCGGGGGTCCACCCATATGAACACTGAAGCTTTCTTT.

This clone was detected only once. The V call is TRBV6-2 or TRBV6-3, the J call TRBJ1-5; tentatively, D is TRBD1 (5 bases). CDR3 size: 16 residues. V shed 2 bases and J shed 0 bases, with 11 bases lying between them. Germline V gene sequence: CDR1 MNHEY, CDR2 SVGEGT. CDR3 sequence (DNA): TGTGCCAGCAGTTACAGGACACCGAATAGCAATCAGCCCCAGCATTTT. Residues: CASSYRTPNSNQPQHF.

V usage is TRBV7-9 and J usage is TRBJ2-1; tentative D call: TRBD1 (6 bases). This CDR3 comprises 14 residues. Between the trimmed V and J ends, which lost 1 base and 4 bases, there was a span of 8 bases. CDR1 and CDR2 from the germline V gene are SEHNR and FQNEAQ (reference sequence). The CDR3 nucleotides read TGTGCCAGCAGCTTAGTACAGGGTTACAATGAGCAGTTCTTC. This codes for CASSLVQGYNEQFF.

This clone was seen a handful of times. V is TRBV7-9 and J is TRBJ1-1; tentative D call: TRBD1 (6 bases). The CDR3 spans 17 residues. The ends were cut back, 5 bases at V and 3 bases at J, with 22 bases in the middle. Per germline, CDR1 SEHNR and CDR2 FQNEAQ (reference sequence). CDR3 in DNA: TGTGCCAGCAGCACGACGTATCCAACAGGGAAGGACACTGAAGCTTTCTTT. Protein sequence: CASSTTYPTGKDTEAFF. Full variable domain (outside the CDR3, taken from reference TRBV7-9 and TRBJ1-1): DTGVSQNPRHKITKRGQNVTFRCDPISEHNRLYWYRQTLGQGPEFLTYFQNEAQLEKSRLLSDRFSAERPKGSFSTLEIQRTEQGDSAMYLCASSTTYPTGKDTEAFFGQGTRLTVV.

The chain recombines TRBV7-2 with TRBJ1-2, with D possibly being TRBD1 (6 bases). V lost 0 bases, J lost 5 bases, and 19 bases lay in between. The germline V gene encodes CDR1 SGHTA and CDR2 FQGNSA. The CDR3 runs 17 residues. The DNA for the CDR3 is TGTGCCAGCAGCTTAGCTCAGCGCGGGAGGACAGCGTATGGCTACACCTTC. Amino acid sequence: CASSLAQRGRTAYGYTF.

The chain is built from TRBV6-5 and TRBJ2-7; tentative D call: TRBD2 (5 bases). The V and J ends lost 2 bases and 4 bases respectively, with 15 bases between them. CDR3 size: 15 residues. Germline CDR1 is MNHEY and CDR2 is SVGAGI. The CDR3 region has the DNA TGTGCCAGCAGTTACCTCAGCGGCCCCAGTTACGAGCAGTACTTC. Translating gives CASSYLSGPSYEQYF.

This sequence joins TRBV7-8 and TRBJ2-2, with TRBD2 as a possible D gene (6 bases). V shed 1 base and J shed 0 bases, with 9 bases lying between them. The CDR3 spans 16 residues. In germline, CDR1 is SGHVS, CDR2 FQNEAQ. The CDR3 DNA sequence: TGTGCCAGCAGCTTAGGAGGGACTTCGAACACCGGGGAGCTGTTTTTT. Translation gives CASSLGGTSNTGELFF.

The rearrangement joins TRBV28 to TRBJ2-7; a weak D match, TRBD2 (6 bases). The CDR3 spans 14 residues. CDR1 and CDR2 from the germline V gene are MDHEN and SYDVKM. Between the trimmed V and J ends, which lost 6 bases and 2 bases, there was a span of 14 bases. CDR3 protein: CASRGLRQTYEQYF. The CDR3 DNA follows: TGTGCCAGCAGGGGACTGCGCCAAACCTACGAGCAGTACTTC.

This clone was recorded only once. The rearrangement links TRBV29-1 to TRBJ2-5; 7 bases agree with TRBD2. Trimming removed 7 bases from V and 5 bases from J; junction bases left unmatched: 7. CDR3 size: 12 residues. In germline, CDR1 is SQVTM, CDR2 ANQGSEA. The DNA for the CDR3 is TGCAGCGCTGCGGGGGTTGGGGAGACCCAGTACTTC. Translation gives CSAAGVGETQYF.

V is TRBV4-2 and J is TRBJ1-2, with D tentatively TRBD1 (6 bases). This CDR3 is 16 amino acids long. Trimming left V 0 bases short and J 4 bases short, with 15 bases between. CDR1 is LGHNA, CDR2 YNFKEQ, per germline. In DNA form, the CDR3 reads TGTGCCAGCAGCCAAGATGGGCCCCAGGGGACCTATGGCTACACCTTC. Residues: CASSQDGPQGTYGYTF.

The chain uses TRBV19 and TRBJ2-7, with 9 positions matching TRBD1. Trimming at V came to 6 bases and at J to 5 bases, leaving 8 bases not matched to a gene. CDR1 LNHDA and CDR2 SQIVND come from the germline V gene (reference sequence). This CDR3 is built from 14 residues. The CDR3 DNA follows: TGTGCCAGTAGCAAAAGAGGGACAGGGAACGAGCAGTACTTC. Translation gives CASSKRGTGNEQYF.